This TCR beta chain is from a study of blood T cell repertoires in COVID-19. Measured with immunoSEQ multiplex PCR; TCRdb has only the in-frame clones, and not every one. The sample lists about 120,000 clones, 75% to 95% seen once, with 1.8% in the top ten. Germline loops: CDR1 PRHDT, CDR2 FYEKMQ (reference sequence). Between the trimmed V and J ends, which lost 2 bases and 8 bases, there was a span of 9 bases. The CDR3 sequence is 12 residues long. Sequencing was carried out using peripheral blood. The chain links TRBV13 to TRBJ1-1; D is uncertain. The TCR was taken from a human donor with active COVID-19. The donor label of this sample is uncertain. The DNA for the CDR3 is TGTGCCAGCAGCTTACGGGAGAGAGAAGCTTTCTTT. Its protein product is CASSLREREAFF. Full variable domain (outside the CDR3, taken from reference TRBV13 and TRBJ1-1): AAGVIQSPRHLIKEKRETATLKCYPIPRHDTVYWYQQGPGQDPQFLISFYEKMQSDKGSIPDRFSAQQFSDYHSELNMSSLELGDSALYFCASSLREREAFFGQGTRLTVV.